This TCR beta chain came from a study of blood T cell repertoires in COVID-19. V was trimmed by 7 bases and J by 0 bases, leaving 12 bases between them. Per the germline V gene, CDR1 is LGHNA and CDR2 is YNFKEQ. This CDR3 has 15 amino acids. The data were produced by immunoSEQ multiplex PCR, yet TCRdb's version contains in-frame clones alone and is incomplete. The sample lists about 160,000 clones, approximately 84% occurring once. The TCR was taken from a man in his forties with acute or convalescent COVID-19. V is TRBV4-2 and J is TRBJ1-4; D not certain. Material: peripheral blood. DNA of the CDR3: TGTGCCAGCAAAATCTCGAGTGCAACTAATGAAAAACTGTTTTTT. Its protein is CASKISSATNEKLFF.